This T cell receptor (beta chain) was found in a study of control samples from healthy donors and cancer patients. Assay: immunoSEQ multiplex PCR; the TCRdb copy retains only in-frame clones and omits some. The data hold around 58,000 clones, with roughly 86% observed a single time. V was pared by 7 bases and J by 8 bases, with 11 bases of the junction left unmatched. There are 14 residues in the CDR3. Germline lookup yields CDR1 MDHEN and CDR2 SYDVKM. The source of this sequence is a man aged 50 to 59 in good health. The specimen was blood. This rearrangement joins TRBV28 to TRBJ1-1; 9 nucleotides line up with TRBD1. CDR3 region: CASTPTGGFKEAFF. The DNA for the CDR3 is TGTGCCAGCACCCCTACAGGGGGCTTTAAAGAAGCTTTCTTT.